Below, one T cell receptor beta chain is given with its context. The antigen is not known. Only in-frame clones appear in the TCRdb table, and some are missing; sequencing was by immunoSEQ multiplex PCR. The top ten hold approximately 18% of the sample, which has fewer than 65,000 clones, roughly nine tenths seen once. Germline values: CDR1 MNHEY, CDR2 SVGAGI. Trimming cost V 5 bases and J 6 bases, with 5 bases left between them. The CDR3 is 11 residues long. The source of the sample is a study of OX40 agonist ivuxolimab in advanced cancers. Study background: Patients were treated with ivuxolimab, an agonistic anti-OX40 (CD134) antibody. Study findings and constraints: Low clonal expansion, among the lowest seen, marked partial responders at 0.1-3.0 mg/kg. At doses 0.1 to 3.0 mg/kg, CD4+ and CD8+ clones expanded.

The material sequenced was CD4+ or CD8+ T cells sorted from blood, taken in a trial of the OX40 agonist ivuxolimab. The J gene is TRBJ1-5, the V gene TRBV6-5; D uncertain. The clonotype was recovered from an adult with an advanced solid tumor such as melanoma, head and neck, liver or kidney cancer. The CDR3 reads CASSGGQPQHF. In DNA, the CDR3 is TGTGCCAGCAGTGGCGGTCAGCCCCAGCATTTT.